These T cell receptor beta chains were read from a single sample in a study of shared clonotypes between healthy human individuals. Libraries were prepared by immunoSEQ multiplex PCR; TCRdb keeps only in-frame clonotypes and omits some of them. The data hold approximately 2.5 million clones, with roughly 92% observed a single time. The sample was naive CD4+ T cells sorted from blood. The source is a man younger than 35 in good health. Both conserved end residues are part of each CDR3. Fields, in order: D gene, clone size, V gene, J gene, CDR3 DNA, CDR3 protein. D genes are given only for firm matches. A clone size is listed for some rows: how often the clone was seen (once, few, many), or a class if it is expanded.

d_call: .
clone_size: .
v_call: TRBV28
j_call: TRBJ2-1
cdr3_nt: TGTGCCAGCAGTCCCCCGGTACAATACAATGAGCAGTTCTTC
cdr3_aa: CASSPPVQYNEQFF

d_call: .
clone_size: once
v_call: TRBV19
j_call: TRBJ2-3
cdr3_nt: TGTGCCAGTCAGAAGGGGACTCTACTTTCCACAGATACGCAGTATTTT
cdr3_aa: CASQKGTLLSTDTQYF

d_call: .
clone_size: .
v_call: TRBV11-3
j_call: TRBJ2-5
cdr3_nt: TGTGCCAGCAGAGGAGGGGGCACAGGGGAAATCTTTCTCGGAACCCAGTACTTC
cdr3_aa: CASRGGGTGEIFLGTQYF

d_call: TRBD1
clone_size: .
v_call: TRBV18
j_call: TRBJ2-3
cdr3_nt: TGTGCCAGCTCGCCGGACAGGACACGCACAGATACGCAGTATTTT
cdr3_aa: CASSPDRTRTDTQYF

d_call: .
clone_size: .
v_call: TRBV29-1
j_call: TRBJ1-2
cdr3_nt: TGCAGCGCAAGGGGTCCGTCCTTCTATGGCTACACCTTC
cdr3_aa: CSARGPSFYGYTF

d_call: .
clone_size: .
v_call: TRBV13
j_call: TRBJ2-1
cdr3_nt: TGTGCCAGCAGCGGCCGGAGATCGCCTTCCAGCTCCTACAATGAGCAGTTCTTC
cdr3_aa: CASSGRRSPSSSYNEQFF

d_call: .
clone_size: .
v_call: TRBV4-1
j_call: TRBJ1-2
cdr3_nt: TGCGCCAGCAGCCAAGGGGACGTTCTTGGGGGTGGCTACACCTTC
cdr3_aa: CASSQGDVLGGGYTF

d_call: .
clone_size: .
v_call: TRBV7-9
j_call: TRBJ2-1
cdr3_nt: TGTGCCAGCAGCTTGGACAGTAACAATGAGCAGTTCTTC
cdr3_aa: CASSLDSNNEQFF

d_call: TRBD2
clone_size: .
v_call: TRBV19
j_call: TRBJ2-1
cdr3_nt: TGTGCCAGTAGTATAGTCCTAGCGGGGGGTAACAATGAGCAGTTCTTC
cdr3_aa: CASSIVLAGGNNEQFF

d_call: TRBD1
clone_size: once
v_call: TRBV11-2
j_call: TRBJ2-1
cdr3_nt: TGTGCCAGCAGCTTATTTACCGGGACAGGGATGTACAATGAGCAGTTCTTC
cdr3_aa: CASSLFTGTGMYNEQFF

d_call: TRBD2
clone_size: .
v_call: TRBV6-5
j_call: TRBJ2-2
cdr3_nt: TGTGCCTCGTTTCGGGGGGGAAGTCTGTACGGGGAGCTGTTTTTT
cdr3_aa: CASFRGGSLYGELFF

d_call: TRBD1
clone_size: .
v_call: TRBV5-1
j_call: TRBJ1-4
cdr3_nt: TGCGCCAGCAGCCTTCGACAGGGGCGGGAAAAACTGTTTTTT
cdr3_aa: CASSLRQGREKLFF

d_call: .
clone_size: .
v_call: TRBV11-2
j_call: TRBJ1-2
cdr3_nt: TGTGCCAGCAGCCCAGACGCGGAAGGCTACACCTTC
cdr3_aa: CASSPDAEGYTF

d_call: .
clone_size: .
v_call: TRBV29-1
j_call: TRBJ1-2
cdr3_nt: TGCAGCGTTGTGGCAGGGGATAGTGGCTACACCTTC
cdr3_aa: CSVVAGDSGYTF

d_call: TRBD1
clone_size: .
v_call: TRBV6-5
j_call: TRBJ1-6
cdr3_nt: TGTGCCAGCAGTTACACCGACAGGGGTAAAGGTTCACCCCTCCACTTT
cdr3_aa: CASSYTDRGKGSPLHF

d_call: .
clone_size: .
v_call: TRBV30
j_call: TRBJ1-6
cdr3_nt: TGTGCCTGGAGGGGAGGAAAGGTTTCCTATAATTCACCCCTCCACTTT
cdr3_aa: CAWRGGKVSYNSPLHF

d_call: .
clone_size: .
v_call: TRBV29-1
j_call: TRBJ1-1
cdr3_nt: TGCAGCGTCGCGACAGGAGGGACTGAAGCTTTCTTT
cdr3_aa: CSVATGGTEAFF

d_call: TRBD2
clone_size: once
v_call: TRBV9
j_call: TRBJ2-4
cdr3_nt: TGTGCCAGCAGCCCCAGAGACTCCACCGCGGGGGGGATGAACATTCAGTACTTC
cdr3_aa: CASSPRDSTAGGMNIQYF

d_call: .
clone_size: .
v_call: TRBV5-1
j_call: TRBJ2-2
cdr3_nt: TGCGCCAGCAGCTTGGCGGACACGCGAGGCACCGGGGAGCTGTTTTTT
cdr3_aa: CASSLADTRGTGELFF

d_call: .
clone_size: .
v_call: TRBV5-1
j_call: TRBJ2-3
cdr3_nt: TGCGCCAGCTGGGGCCAGCGGTACACAGATACGCAGTATTTT
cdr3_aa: CASWGQRYTDTQYF

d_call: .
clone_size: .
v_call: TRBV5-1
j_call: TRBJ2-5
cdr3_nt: TGCGCCAGCAGCTTGGCCTCACAGGGAGAGACCCAGTACTTC
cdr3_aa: CASSLASQGETQYF

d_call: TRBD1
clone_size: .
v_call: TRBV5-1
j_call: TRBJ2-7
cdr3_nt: TGCGCCAGCAGCTTGTCGGGACAGCCCTACGAGCAGTACTTC
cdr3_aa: CASSLSGQPYEQYF

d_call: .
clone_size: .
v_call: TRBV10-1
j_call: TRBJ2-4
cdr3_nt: TGCGCCAGCAGCGAACCCGGGGGCACTCAGTACTTC
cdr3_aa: CASSEPGGTQYF

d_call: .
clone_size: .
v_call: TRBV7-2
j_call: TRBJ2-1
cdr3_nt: TGTGCCAGCAGCTTAGCTTTCAGCCTGCTTGCCAATGAGCAGTTCTTC
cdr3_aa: CASSLAFSLLANEQFF

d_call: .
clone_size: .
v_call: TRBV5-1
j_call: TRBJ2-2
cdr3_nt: TGCGCCAGCAGCCTAGTTTCCACCGGGGAGCTGTTTTTT
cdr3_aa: CASSLVSTGELFF

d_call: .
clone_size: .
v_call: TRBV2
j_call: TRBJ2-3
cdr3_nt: TGTGCCAGCAGTCCGGCAGATACGCAGTATTTT
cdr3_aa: CASSPADTQYF

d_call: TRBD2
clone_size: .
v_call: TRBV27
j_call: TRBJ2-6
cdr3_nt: TGTGCCAGCAGTTCGGGGGGGCTCGGGGCCAACGTCCTGACTTTC
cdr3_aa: CASSSGGLGANVLTF

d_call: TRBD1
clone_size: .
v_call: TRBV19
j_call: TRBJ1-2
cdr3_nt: TGTGCCAGTAGTAGGGGACAGAACTATGGCTACACCTTC
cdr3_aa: CASSRGQNYGYTF

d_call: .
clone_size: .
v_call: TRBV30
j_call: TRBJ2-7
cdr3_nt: TGTGCCTGGAGGGCCGGGACGCCCTACGAGCAGTACTTC
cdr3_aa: CAWRAGTPYEQYF

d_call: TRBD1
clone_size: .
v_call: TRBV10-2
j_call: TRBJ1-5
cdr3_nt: TGCGCCAGCAGCCCCAGGGGGACATCTCCCAATCAGCCCCAGCATTTT
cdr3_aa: CASSPRGTSPNQPQHF

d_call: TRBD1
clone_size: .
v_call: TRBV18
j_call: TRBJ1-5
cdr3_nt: TGTGCCAGCTCACGGGACAGTAAAAATCAGCCCCAGCATTTT
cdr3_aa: CASSRDSKNQPQHF

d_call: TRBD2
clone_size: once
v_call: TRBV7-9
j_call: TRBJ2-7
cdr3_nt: TGTGCCAGCAGCTGGGCCTCCAGCGGGGGGAACCCCTACGAGCAGTACTTC
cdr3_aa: CASSWASSGGNPYEQYF

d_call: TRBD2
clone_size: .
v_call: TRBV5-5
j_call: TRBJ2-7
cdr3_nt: TGTGCCAGCAGCTTGGGTGCGGGAGCGTCCTACGAGCAGTACTTC
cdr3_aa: CASSLGAGASYEQYF

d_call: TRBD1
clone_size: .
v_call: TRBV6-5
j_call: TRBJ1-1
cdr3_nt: TGTGCCAGCAGTTACTCGACAGGGGGCGGGACTGAAGCTTTCTTT
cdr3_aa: CASSYSTGGGTEAFF

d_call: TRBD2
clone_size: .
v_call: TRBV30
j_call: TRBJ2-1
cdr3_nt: TGTGCCTGGAGTGCCCCCCGGAGCGGGAGAGTTTACAATGAGCAGTTCTTC
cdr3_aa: CAWSAPRSGRVYNEQFF

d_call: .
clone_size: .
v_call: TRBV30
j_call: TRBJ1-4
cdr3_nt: TGTGCCTGGAGTGTTGGGGGGTTGGGGGAAAAACTGTTTTTT
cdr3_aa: CAWSVGGLGEKLFF